The 5 T cell receptor beta chains reported below all come from one sample, sequenced in a study of cytomegalovirus exposure and HLA in healthy donors. The PCR contained 60 Vbeta and 13 Jbeta primers. TCRdb keeps only in-frame clones here, not all; method: immunoSEQ multiplex PCR. Among 70,000 to 100,000 clones listed, over 60% were seen once. Sequencing was done on a sample of PBMCs. The receptors shown here come from a woman between 50 and 59 years old in good health and CMV-seropositive.

The chain has TRBV20-1 and TRBJ1-5; no clear D. The CDR3 length is 11 residues. Germline V lookup: CDR1 DFQATT, CDR2 SNEGSKA (reference sequence). V lost 1 base to trimming and J lost 13 bases, with 11 bases between them. CDR3 nucleotide sequence: TGCAGTGCTAGAGGCGGCGGGTTTCAGCATTTT. Translation gives CSARGGGFQHF.

This clone was observed a few times. The chain couples TRBV27 to TRBJ1-2, with a possible D match to TRBD1 (6 bases). This CDR3 is 14 amino acids long. Germline V gives CDR1 MNHEY, CDR2 SMNVEV (reference sequence). The V and J ends lost 2 bases and 4 bases respectively, with 11 bases between them. In nucleotides, the CDR3 is TGTGCCAGCAGTTTAGTCAGGGGTGCCTATGGCTACACCTTC. This translates into CASSLVRGAYGYTF.

This clone is classed as medium-sized. The rearrangement joins TRBV9 to TRBJ2-1; 7 positions agree with TRBD2. The CDR3 consists of 14 residues. Trimming cost V 3 bases and J 6 bases; bases outside gene matches: 6. The V gene's germline CDR1 is SGDLS and CDR2 YYNGEE. The CDR3 loop reads CASSETSPANEQFF. The CDR3 region has the DNA TGTGCCAGCAGCGAGACTAGCCCCGCCAATGAGCAGTTCTTC.

The gene calls are TRBV9 and TRBJ2-3; D gene ambiguous. There are 16 residues in the CDR3. Germline values: CDR1 SGDLS, CDR2 YYNGEE. The V end lost 4 bases, the J end lost 1 base, and 16 bases lay between the germline ends. DNA of the CDR3: TGTGCCAGCAGCCCGAGATTTTCAATGGGCACAGATACGCAGTATTTT. It is translated as CASSPRFSMGTDTQYF.

The chain links TRBV12-5 to TRBJ2-5, with 8 nucleotides matching TRBD2. Germline V gene sequence: CDR1 LGHNT, CDR2 FRNRAP. Losses at the gene ends were 6 bases for V and 5 bases for J; bases not matched to a gene: 8. The length of the CDR3 is 14 residues. The CDR3 sequence: CASGPNGGAETQYF. CDR3 nucleotides: TGTGCTAGTGGCCCGAACGGGGGGGCTGAGACCCAGTACTTC.